This TCR beta chain was sequenced in a study of B cell selection in AIRE deficiency. Points from the study as a whole: Patient Tconv cells held 25% to 35% of Treg sequences shared by healthy donors. Of a few thousand shared Treg TCRbeta sequences, over 25% were healthy-only, approximately 9% patient-only. TCRbeta-only data showed 36.6% of shared healthy Treg sequences in healthy Tconv.

Authors' data handling: Pooled conventional T cells gave about 11x10^4 patient and about 130,000 donor TCRbeta sequences. Clones were sequenced by immunoSEQ multiplex PCR, and TCRdb holds only the in-frame ones, with some missing. The D gene and trimming were derived from the DNA, and the V and J assignments and clone size from that table. The table has about 24,000 clones, just under 97% seen once. CDR3 size: 18 residues. Trimming took off 0 bases at V and 0 bases at J, with 14 bases between the two ends. From germline, CDR1 is LGHNT and CDR2 FRNRAP. Of note for this clone: Its antigen is unidentified.

The sorted conventional CD4 T cells were gated as CD4+CD127+. Sequenced material: conventional CD4+ T cells sorted from PBMCs. The sequence derives from a human donor with AIRE deficiency. The V call is TRBV12-5, the J call TRBJ2-2; possibly TRBD1 for D (6 bases). CDR3 bases: TGTGCTAGTGGTTTGGTACAGTCTCACAGGGCGAACACCGGGGAGCTGTTTTTT. Translation: CASGLVQSHRANTGELFF.